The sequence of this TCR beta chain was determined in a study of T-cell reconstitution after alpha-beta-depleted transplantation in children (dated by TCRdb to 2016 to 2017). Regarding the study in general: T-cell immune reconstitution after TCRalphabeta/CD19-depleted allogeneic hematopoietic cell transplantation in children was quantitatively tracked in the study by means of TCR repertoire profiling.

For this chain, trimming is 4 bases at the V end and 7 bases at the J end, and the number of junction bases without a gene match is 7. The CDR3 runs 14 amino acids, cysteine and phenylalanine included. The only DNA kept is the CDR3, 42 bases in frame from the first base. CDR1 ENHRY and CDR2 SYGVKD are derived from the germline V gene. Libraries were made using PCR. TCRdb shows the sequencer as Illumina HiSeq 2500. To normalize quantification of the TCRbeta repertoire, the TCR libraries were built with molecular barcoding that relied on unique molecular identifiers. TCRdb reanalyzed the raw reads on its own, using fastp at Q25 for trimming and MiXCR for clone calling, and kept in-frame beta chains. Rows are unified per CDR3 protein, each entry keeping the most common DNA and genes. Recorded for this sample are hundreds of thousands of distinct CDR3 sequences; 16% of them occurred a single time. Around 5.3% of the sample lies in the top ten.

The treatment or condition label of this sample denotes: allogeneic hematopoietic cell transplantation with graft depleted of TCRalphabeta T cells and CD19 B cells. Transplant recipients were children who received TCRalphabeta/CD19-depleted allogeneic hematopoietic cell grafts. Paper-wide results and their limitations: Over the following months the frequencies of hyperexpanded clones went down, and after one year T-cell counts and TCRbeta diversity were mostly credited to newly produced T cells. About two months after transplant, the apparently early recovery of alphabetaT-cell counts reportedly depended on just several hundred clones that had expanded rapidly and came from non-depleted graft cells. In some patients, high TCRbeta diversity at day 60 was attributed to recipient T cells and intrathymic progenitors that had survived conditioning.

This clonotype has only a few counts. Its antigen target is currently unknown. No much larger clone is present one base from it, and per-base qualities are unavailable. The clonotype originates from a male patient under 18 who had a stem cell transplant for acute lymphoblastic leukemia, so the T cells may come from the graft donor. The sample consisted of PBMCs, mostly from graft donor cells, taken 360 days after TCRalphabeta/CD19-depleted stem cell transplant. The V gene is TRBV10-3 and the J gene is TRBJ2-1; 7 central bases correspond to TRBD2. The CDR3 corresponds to CAISAELASNEQFF. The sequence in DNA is TGTGCCATCAGTGCGGAACTAGCGTCGAATGAGCAGTTCTTC.